These T cell receptor beta chains were read from a single sample in a study of cytomegalovirus exposure and HLA in healthy donors. The table came from immunoSEQ multiplex PCR; TCRdb's copy has only in-frame clones and leaves some out. Of 150,000 or so clones in the sample, around 80% were seen once. The sample was PBMCs. These receptors were obtained from a woman in her 40s in good health and CMV-seronegative. Each CDR3 is given with its conserved first and last residue. D genes are given only for firm matches. Clone sizes are given selectively: once, few, many, or a class where the clone is expanded.

j_gene | abundance | v_gene | d_gene | CDR3aa | CDR3nt
TRBJ1-5 | few | TRBV4-1 | TRBD1 | CASSGQGAVGNQPQHF | TGCGCCAGCAGCGGACAGGGGGCGGTCGGCAATCAGCCCCAGCATTTT
TRBJ1-2 | . | TRBV30 | . | CACPTTGNYGYTF | TGTGCCTGTCCCACAACAGGGAACTATGGCTACACCTTC
TRBJ2-2 | . | TRBV6-5 | . | CATRRENTGELFF | TGTGCCACCCGGAGGGAGAACACCGGGGAGCTGTTTTTT
TRBJ2-5 | . | TRBV10-3 | . | CAISGRPGTQEETQYF | TGTGCCATCAGTGGCCGCCCCGGGACTCAGGAAGAGACCCAGTACTTC
TRBJ2-7 | . | TRBV6-1 | TRBD1 | CASSPRDRGSEQYF | TGTGCCAGCAGTCCCCGGGACAGGGGTTCCGAGCAGTACTTC
TRBJ1-5 | . | TRBV28 | TRBD1 | CASSPFRDSLNQPQHF | TGTGCCAGCAGTCCATTCCGGGACAGCCTTAATCAGCCCCAGCATTTT
TRBJ1-1 | . | TRBV6-6 | . | CASRSLEAFF | TGTGCCAGCCGTAGCCTTGAGGCTTTCTTT
TRBJ2-3 | . | TRBV6-1 | . | CASWEFPDTQYF | TGTGCCAGCTGGGAGTTTCCGGATACGCAGTATTTT
TRBJ1-2 | . | TRBV7-9 | . | CASSLDAGAQFYGYTF | TGTGCCAGCAGCTTAGATGCGGGGGCTCAGTTCTATGGCTACACCTTC
TRBJ2-1 | . | TRBV5-1 | . | CASSLGQGSSYNEQFF | TGCGCCAGCAGCTTGGGGCAGGGGAGCTCCTACAATGAGCAGTTCTTC
TRBJ2-1 | . | TRBV9 | TRBD1 | CASSAGQGDNEQFF | TGTGCCAGCAGCGCAGGACAGGGTGACAATGAGCAGTTCTTC
TRBJ2-7 | . | TRBV5-4 | . | CASSLDRLPYEQYF | TGTGCCAGCAGCTTAGACAGGCTTCCCTACGAGCAGTACTTC
TRBJ1-2 | . | TRBV10-1 | . | CASTRQLNYGYTF | TGCGCCAGCACCCGACAGCTTAACTATGGCTACACCTTC
TRBJ1-3 | . | TRBV30 | TRBD1 | CAWSVTPPARGLGNTIYF | TGTGCCTGGAGTGTAACCCCGCCCGCCAGGGGGCTTGGAAACACCATATATTTT
TRBJ2-7 | . | TRBV7-2 | TRBD1 | CASSPQGDSYEQYF | TGTGCCAGCAGCCCACAGGGGGACTCCTACGAGCAGTACTTC
TRBJ1-6 | . | TRBV18 | TRBD1 | CASSPVQGEDSPLHF | TGTGCCAGCTCACCGGTGCAGGGGGAAGACTCACCCCTCCACTTT
TRBJ2-3 | . | TRBV5-6 | TRBD2 | CASSIRGGRTDTQYF | TGTGCCAGCAGCATTCGGGGGGGGCGCACAGATACGCAGTATTTT
TRBJ2-1 | . | TRBV2 | TRBD2 | CASSAVSSGGYNEQFF | TGTGCCAGCAGTGCCGTTTCTAGCGGGGGGTACAATGAGCAGTTCTTC
TRBJ1-2 | . | TRBV11-2 | . | CASSPGHSQGHGYTF | TGTGCCAGCAGCCCGGGACACTCCCAAGGACATGGCTACACCTTC
TRBJ1-3 | . | TRBV5-1 | . | CASSLGDNKRNTIYF | TGCGCCAGCAGCTTGGGGGACAACAAGAGAAACACCATATATTTT
TRBJ2-1 | . | TRBV2 | . | CATDPGFSYNEQFF | TGTGCCACCGACCCGGGGTTCTCCTACAATGAGCAGTTCTTC
TRBJ1-2 | . | TRBV30 | TRBD1 | CAWGGQGYGYTF | TGTGCCTGGGGGGGACAGGGCTATGGCTACACCTTC
TRBJ1-2 | . | TRBV2 | . | CASARGTDYGYTF | TGTGCCAGCGCTCGGGGAACAGACTATGGCTACACCTTC
TRBJ2-7 | few | TRBV6-5 | . | CASSTTDFYEQYF | TGTGCCAGCAGTACTACTGACTTCTACGAGCAGTACTTC
TRBJ2-1 | . | TRBV30 | . | CAWGIGTPSYNEQFF | TGTGCCTGGGGCATAGGGACACCTTCCTACAATGAGCAGTTCTTC
TRBJ1-1 | . | TRBV30 | . | CAWTHGGVGTEAFF | TGTGCCTGGACCCACGGGGGAGTGGGCACTGAAGCTTTCTTT
TRBJ1-5 | . | TRBV6-1 | TRBD1 | CATRTGRRNQPQHF | TGTGCCACCAGGACAGGAAGGCGCAATCAGCCCCAGCATTTT
TRBJ1-2 | . | TRBV10-3 | . | CAIRARDTANYGYTF | TGTGCCATCAGAGCAAGGGACACAGCTAACTATGGCTACACCTTC
TRBJ1-5 | once | TRBV19 | TRBD1 | CASRGQRHQPQHF | TGTGCCAGTAGGGGACAGCGTCATCAGCCCCAGCATTTT
TRBJ1-2 | . | TRBV2 | . | CASSYRENYGYTF | TGTGCCAGCAGTTACAGGGAAAACTATGGCTACACCTTC
TRBJ2-3 | . | TRBV5-1 | TRBD2 | CASSHGTSGKGADTQYF | TGCGCCAGCAGCCACGGGACTAGCGGGAAAGGGGCAGATACGCAGTATTTT
TRBJ2-7 | . | TRBV6-1 | . | CASSETPQYIYEQYF | TGTGCCAGCAGTGAAACTCCACAGTATATCTACGAGCAGTACTTC
TRBJ1-2 | . | TRBV27 | TRBD1 | CASSLKSPGTGGAKYGYTF | TGTGCCAGCAGTTTAAAGAGTCCCGGGACAGGGGGCGCAAAATATGGCTACACCTTC
TRBJ2-7 | . | TRBV13 | TRBD2 | CASIAGTGEQYF | TGTGCCAGCATAGCGGGAACGGGCGAGCAGTACTTC
TRBJ2-3 | . | TRBV5-1 | TRBD2 | CASSSTLAGGTDTQYF | TGCGCCAGCAGCTCGACTCTAGCGGGGGGGACAGATACGCAGTATTTT
TRBJ1-1 | . | TRBV9 | . | CASSIWTAQNTEAFF | TGTGCCAGCAGCATATGGACAGCCCAGAACACTGAAGCTTTCTTT
TRBJ1-5 | . | TRBV7-6 | TRBD1 | CASSQGGSGNQPQHF | TGTGCCAGCAGCCAAGGGGGCTCGGGCAATCAGCCCCAGCATTTT
TRBJ2-2 | . | TRBV10-2 | . | CASLGAFDTGELFF | TGCGCCAGCCTGGGCGCCTTCGACACCGGGGAGCTGTTTTTT
TRBJ1-1 | . | TRBV5-1 | . | CASSFVQQGTEAFF | TGCGCCAGCAGCTTTGTGCAGCAGGGCACTGAAGCTTTCTTT
TRBJ2-7 | few | TRBV28 | TRBD1 | CASSYRTGGSYEQYF | TGTGCCAGCAGTTACAGGACAGGCGGCTCCTACGAGCAGTACTTC
TRBJ2-3 | . | TRBV27 | . | CASSKRGTDTQYF | TGTGCCAGCAGTAAGCGGGGCACAGATACGCAGTATTTT
TRBJ2-5 | . | TRBV27 | . | CASSLLGIQETQYF | TGTGCCAGCAGTCTGCTAGGAATACAAGAGACCCAGTACTTC
TRBJ2-3 | . | TRBV10-3 | . | CAIRSGGETDTQYF | TGTGCCATCAGGTCGGGCGGGGAAACAGATACGCAGTATTTT
TRBJ1-3 | . | TRBV4-2 | TRBD1 | CASSQEWTGLPFLSGNTIYF | TGTGCCAGCAGCCAAGAATGGACAGGCTTACCTTTTCTCTCTGGAAACACCATATATTTT
TRBJ1-2 | once | TRBV7-9 | TRBD1 | CASSSGTGGYGYTF | TGTGCCAGCAGCTCGGGGACAGGGGGGTATGGCTACACCTTC
TRBJ2-1 | . | TRBV11-3 | . | CASSPPGGAGYNEQFF | TGTGCCAGCAGCCCCCCTGGGGGGGCCGGCTACAATGAGCAGTTCTTC
TRBJ1-2 | few | TRBV5-1 | TRBD1 | CASSLKSDRGFGYTF | TGCGCCAGCAGCTTGAAATCGGACAGGGGATTTGGCTACACCTTC
TRBJ2-5 | few | TRBV9 | TRBD2 | CASSVQLAGGQETQYF | TGTGCCAGCAGCGTCCAACTAGCGGGAGGGCAAGAGACCCAGTACTTC
TRBJ2-7 | . | TRBV10-3 | TRBD2 | CAIKKQRDSYEQYF | TGTGCCATCAAGAAGCAGCGGGACTCCTACGAGCAGTACTTC
TRBJ2-5 | . | TRBV5-1 | TRBD1 | CASSPGPIQGAFGETQYF | TGCGCCAGCAGCCCGGGACCGATTCAGGGGGCCTTTGGGGAGACCCAGTACTTC
TRBJ1-1 | . | TRBV11-3 | . | CASSWIRQARNTEAFF | TGTGCCAGCAGCTGGATAAGACAGGCCCGGAACACTGAAGCTTTCTTT
TRBJ2-7 | . | TRBV5-4 | . | CASSEAGAYEQYF | TGTGCCAGCAGCGAGGCGGGCGCCTACGAGCAGTACTTC
TRBJ1-2 | . | TRBV19 | . | CASSMEPYLSGYTF | TGTGCCAGTAGTATGGAGCCCTACCTAAGTGGCTACACCTTC
TRBJ2-7 | once | TRBV5-1 | TRBD2 | CASSLAGDSYEQYF | TGCGCCAGCAGCCTGGCGGGAGACTCCTACGAGCAGTACTTC